The 14 T cell receptor beta chains reported below all come from one sample, sequenced in a study of T cells in localized non-small cell lung cancer. Here immunoSEQ multiplex PCR was the method, and the copy in TCRdb shows in-frame clones only, minus some. This table has about 5,600 clones, about 28% appearing once. This specimen was lung tumor tissue, taken before any cancer treatment. The receptors stem from a female donor over 55 with stage I lung adenocarcinoma.

This clone has only a few counts. This chain links TRBV5-1 with TRBJ2-1, with 9 bases identical to TRBD2. The CDR3 has 16 amino acids. Trimming took 4 bases from V and 5 from J; bases not matched to a gene: 10. Germline CDR1 SGHRS, CDR2 YFSETQ. CDR3: CASSRLSGRSDNEQFF. CDR3 in DNA: TGCGCCAGCAGCCGATTGAGCGGGAGGTCCGACAATGAGCAGTTCTTC.

This clone appeared a few times. V is TRBV29-1 and J is TRBJ2-5; maybe TRBD1 (6 bases). This CDR3 region has 14 residues. CDR1 SQVTM and CDR2 ANQGSEA come from the germline V gene. The V and J ends lost 3 bases and 1 base respectively, with 12 bases between them. CDR3 protein: CSVDRDTIQETQYF. CDR3 in DNA: TGCAGCGTTGATAGGGACACGATCCAAGAGACCCAGTACTTC.

This clone came up a few times. This chain joins TRBV6-8 and TRBJ2-2, with D perhaps given as TRBD1 or TRBD2 (5 bases each). Trimming left V 4 bases short and J 2 bases short, with 8 bases between. Per germline, CDR1 MNHGY and CDR2 SAAAGT. The CDR3 extends over 14 amino acids. The CDR3 nucleotides read TGTGCCAGCAGTTTGGGACGTAACACCGGGGAGCTGTTTTTT. Amino acid sequence: CASSLGRNTGELFF.

The genes are TRBV19 and TRBJ2-7, with 13 bases matching TRBD2. The germline V gene has CDR1 LNHDA and CDR2 SQIVND (reference sequence). V gave up 3 bases and J gave up 7 bases; unmatched junction bases: 9. This CDR3 comprises 16 residues. The CDR3 sequence: CASSMILAGGSREQYF. CDR3 sequence (DNA): TGTGCCAGTAGTATGATACTAGCGGGAGGGAGTCGGGAGCAGTACTTC.

This chain joins TRBV11-3 and TRBJ2-4; weak D call: TRBD2 (5 bases). Trimming took off 2 bases at V and 6 bases at J, with 11 bases between the two ends. CDR1 and CDR2 (germline): SGHNT, YENEEA. The CDR3 runs 14 residues. The CDR3 spells CASSLSPGGNIQYF. The CDR3 DNA reads TGTGCCAGCAGCTTATCTCCAGGAGGAAACATTCAGTACTTC.

The rearrangement joins TRBV14 to TRBJ2-7; D may be TRBD2 (5 bases). V dropped 1 base and J dropped 3 bases, with 16 bases sitting between them. This CDR3 has 16 residues. Germline values: CDR1 SGHDN, CDR2 FVKESK. CDR3 protein: CASSQVRYGSSYEQYF. The CDR3 DNA reads as TGTGCCAGCAGCCAAGTAAGGTATGGGAGTAGCTACGAGCAGTACTTC.

The CDR3 is CASSIGTNYNEQFF. The DNA of the CDR3 is TGTGCCAGTAGTATTGGGACTAACTACAATGAGCAGTTCTTC. V is TRBV19 and J is TRBJ2-1, with TRBD2 identical over 7 bases. V lost 3 bases and J lost 3; bases outside the gene matches: 2. Germline V gene data show CDR1 as LNHDA and CDR2 as SQIVND (reference sequence). The CDR3 is 14 amino acids.

The rearrangement links TRBV14 to TRBJ2-5, with D possibly being TRBD1 or TRBD2 (5 bases each). The ends were cut back, 3 bases at V and 1 base at J, with 12 bases in the middle. Per the germline V gene, CDR1 is SGHDN and CDR2 is FVKESK. The CDR3 consists of 15 residues. The CDR3 sequence is CASSHNSGTQETQYF. As DNA, the CDR3 is TGTGCCAGCAGCCACAACTCCGGGACCCAAGAGACCCAGTACTTC.

This clone came up a few times. The V and J genes are TRBV11-3 and TRBJ2-3; no reliable D call. The V end was cut by 5 bases, the J end by 6 bases, with 15 bases between. Germline V gene data show CDR1 as SGHNT and CDR2 as YENEEA. The CDR3 runs to 14 residues. The CDR3 bases are TGTGCCAGCAGCGGCGCGATTCGCGTGGATACGCAGTATTTT. Its translation is CASSGAIRVDTQYF.

This clone came up a few times. The chain joins TRBV18 to TRBJ2-7, with TRBD2 identical over 7 bases. CDR1 KGHSH and CDR2 LQKENI come from the germline V gene. V lost 2 bases, J lost 5 bases, and 15 bases stayed unmatched. The CDR3 covers 17 residues. This CDR3 reads CASSPAFQEGGLDEQYF. The CDR3 nucleotides read TGTGCCAGCTCACCAGCCTTTCAGGAGGGAGGGCTGGACGAGCAGTACTTC.

The gene calls are TRBV5-1 and TRBJ2-1; 12 bases are shared with TRBD2. The germline CDR1 and CDR2 sequences are SGHRS and YFSETQ. The CDR3 extends over 15 amino acids. Losses at the gene ends were 3 bases for V and 9 bases for J; bases not matched to a gene: 7. CDR3 sequence (DNA): TGCGCCAGCAGCTGGAGACTAGCGGGAGAGGGTGAGCAGTTCTTC. As protein: CASSWRLAGEGEQFF.

This clone occurred a few times. J is TRBJ2-6 and V is TRBV11-3; perhaps TRBD2 as D (5 bases). CDR3 size: 15 residues. V lost 3 bases and J lost 2, with 8 bases in between. Looked up from germline, CDR1 is SGHNT and CDR2 is YENEEA. The CDR3 spells CASSFIGAGANVLTF. The DNA for the CDR3 is TGTGCCAGCAGCTTTATCGGGGCTGGGGCCAACGTCCTGACTTTC. The complete variable domain, with remaining parts taken from reference TRBV11-3 and TRBJ2-6, reads EAGVVQSPRYKIIEKKQPVAFWCNPISGHNTLYWYLQNLGQGPELLIRYENEEAVDDSQLPKDRFSAERLKGVDSTLKIQPAELGDSAVYLCASSFIGAGANVLTFGAGSRLTVL.

V and J are TRBV14 and TRBJ2-2; D remains unclear. Germline V gene lookup returns CDR1 SGHDN and CDR2 FVKESK. The CDR3 runs to 17 residues. Between the trimmed V and J ends, which lost 5 bases and 0 bases, there was a span of 16 bases. CDR3 region: CASSKTTANANTGELFF. The CDR3 DNA follows: TGTGCCAGCAGCAAAACAACAGCGAACGCGAACACCGGGGAGCTGTTTTTT.

This clone has more than one count but fewer than ten. The V and J genes are TRBV11-3 and TRBJ2-3; D might be TRBD2 (5 bases). The V gene lost 5 bases and the J gene lost 4 bases, with 13 bases spanning the gap. Germline V gene sequence: CDR1 SGHNT, CDR2 YENEEA. The CDR3 extends over 14 amino acids. The CDR3 DNA reads TGTGCCAGCAGCCGTACCTTAGCGCCAGATACGCAGTATTTT. Its protein product is CASSRTLAPDTQYF.